Below are 10 T cell receptor beta chains sequenced from a single sample in a study of cytomegalovirus exposure and HLA in healthy donors. The PCR contained 60 Vbeta and 13 Jbeta primers. The repertoire was sequenced with immunoSEQ multiplex PCR; TCRdb's copy has only in-frame clones and lacks some. This sample has over 100,000 clones, with around 67% found just once. Sequencing used PBMCs. The source of these receptors is a woman aged 40 to 55 in good health and CMV-seropositive.

The V gene is TRBV7-9, the J gene TRBJ1-5; no reliable D call. The V gene lost 5 bases and the J gene lost 3 bases, with 11 bases spanning the gap. CDR3 length equals 14 residues. Germline V CDR1 and CDR2: SEHNR, FQNEAQ (reference sequence). The CDR3 region has the DNA TGTGCCAGCAGCCCATCGGTTGACAATCAGCCCCAGCATTTT. It is translated as CASSPSVDNQPQHF.

V is TRBV14 and J is TRBJ2-3, with TRBD2 as a possible D gene (6 bases). Deletions cut 2 bases from V and 1 base from J, with 19 bases between. The CDR3 runs 18 residues. Germline loops: CDR1 SGHDN, CDR2 FVKESK. The CDR3 sequence is CASSQKRAGYFRTDTQYF. The CDR3 coding sequence is TGTGCCAGCAGCCAAAAGCGGGCAGGGTACTTTCGCACAGATACGCAGTATTTT.

The chain carries TRBV27 and TRBJ1-2; 8 nucleotides line up with TRBD1. The CDR3 is 13 residues long. V was pared by 5 bases and J by 7 bases, with 6 bases of the junction left unmatched. From germline, CDR1 is MNHEY and CDR2 SMNVEV (reference sequence). As DNA, the CDR3 is TGTGCCAGCAGTCCGCGACAGGGGCCTGGCTACACCTTC. It codes for CASSPRQGPGYTF.

CDR3 in DNA: TGTGCCAGCAGCTTGGCGAGTGTCGGGGGAGACCCTCGACGAGCCCTCCACTTT. Protein: CASSLASVGGDPRRALHF. The rearrangement links TRBV5-6 to TRBJ1-6; perhaps TRBD1 as D (5 bases). V was shortened by 0 bases and J by 14 bases, with 27 bases between the two germline ends. CDR1 is SGHDT, CDR2 YYEEEE, per germline. This CDR3 contains 18 residues.

This sequence joins TRBV7-2 and TRBJ1-4; TRBD1 agrees at 7 bases. This CDR3 has 14 amino acids. CDR1 and CDR2 (germline): SGHTA, FQGNSA. The trim removed 4 bases at V and 7 bases at J, leaving 6 bases unmatched. The CDR3 protein is CASSSQGVGEKLFF. The CDR3 region has the DNA TGTGCCAGCAGCTCGCAGGGGGTGGGTGAAAAACTGTTTTTT.

The chain employs TRBV9 and TRBJ1-6, with 7 positions matching TRBD1. Per germline, CDR1 SGDLS and CDR2 YYNGEE. The CDR3 totals 14 residues. After removal of 3 bases from V and 7 bases from J, the junction contained 4 bases not matched to a gene. The CDR3 coding sequence is TGTGCCAGCAGCGAAGGGACAGCAAATTCACCCCTCCACTTT. Translation: CASSEGTANSPLHF. The full variable domain, its missing parts supplied by reference TRBV9 and TRBJ1-6, is DSGVTQTPKHLITATGQRVTLRCSPRSGDLSVYWYQQSLDQGLQFLIQYYNGEERAKGNILERFSAQQFPDLHSELNLSSLELGDSALYFCASSEGTANSPLHFGNGTRLTVT.

The chain couples TRBV7-2 to TRBJ2-7; D perhaps matches TRBD2 (5 bases). The CDR3 runs to 15 residues. V lost 0 bases and J 2 bases, leaving 11 bases between the germline ends. The germline gives CDR1 SGHTA, CDR2 FQGNSA. The CDR3 region has the DNA TGTGCCAGCAGCTTAGCGACTACCCTAGCCTACGAGCAGTACTTC. Translating gives CASSLATTLAYEQYF.

This clone was detected a few times. The chain uses TRBV6-6 and TRBJ2-7; maybe TRBD1 (6 bases). Per the germline V gene, CDR1 is MNHNY and CDR2 is SVGAGI (reference sequence). There are 16 residues in the CDR3. Trimming took 7 bases from V and 5 from J, leaving 24 bases between them. The CDR3 loop reads CASISYQTGNWHEQYF. The CDR3 DNA reads TGTGCCAGCATCAGCTACCAAACAGGGAATTGGCACGAGCAGTACTTC.

V and J are TRBV4-3 and TRBJ1-6; 7 bases match TRBD1. Germline lookup yields CDR1 LGHNA and CDR2 YSLEER. The trim removed 4 bases at V and 7 bases at J, leaving 7 bases unmatched. The CDR3 has 15 residues. CDR3 coding DNA: TGCGCCAGCAGCCCCCACAGGGGCTTGAATTCACCCCTCCACTTT. Amino acid sequence: CASSPHRGLNSPLHF.

The gene calls are TRBV6-5 and TRBJ1-2, with D possibly being TRBD1 (5 bases). Germline CDR1 is MNHEY and CDR2 is SVGAGI. The CDR3 is made up of 14 amino acids. With 5 bases removed from V and 1 base from J, the gap between germline ends came to 11 bases. The CDR3 nucleotides are TGTGCCAGCAGTGATCGACAGATTAACTATGGCTACACCTTC. It is translated as CASSDRQINYGYTF.